These T cell receptor beta chains were read from a single sample in a study of cytomegalovirus exposure and HLA in healthy donors. Generated by immunoSEQ multiplex PCR, the TCRdb table keeps only in-frame clones and is missing some. This table holds approximately 68,000 clones. The specimen was PBMCs. All receptors derive from a female donor in good health and CMV-seropositive. The CDR3 runs from the conserved cysteine through the conserved F or W. Fields, in order: D gene, V gene, J gene, CDR3 protein, CDR3 DNA. A D gene is named only where the DNA matches it firmly.

d_call: -; v_call: TRBV5-1; j_call: TRBJ1-2; cdr3_aa: CASSFRGGDGYTF; cdr3_nt: TGCGCCAGCAGCTTCAGGGGAGGGGATGGCTACACCTTC
d_call: -; v_call: TRBV5-4; j_call: TRBJ1-2; cdr3_aa: CASSLAGGARGFDYTF; cdr3_nt: TGTGCCAGCAGCTTGGCCGGGGGGGCACGGGGTTTCGACTACACCTTC
d_call: -; v_call: TRBV7-9; j_call: TRBJ1-2; cdr3_aa: CASSPKAGGNYGYTF; cdr3_nt: TGTGCCAGCAGCCCCAAGGCGGGGGGTAACTATGGCTACACCTTC
d_call: -; v_call: TRBV29-1; j_call: TRBJ1-2; cdr3_aa: CSSREGYGYTF; cdr3_nt: TGCAGCTCCCGGGAGGGGTATGGCTACACCTTC
d_call: -; v_call: TRBV5-1; j_call: TRBJ2-5; cdr3_aa: CASRTGTRETQYF; cdr3_nt: TGCGCCAGCCGGACGGGGACACGCGAGACCCAGTACTTC
d_call: TRBD2; v_call: TRBV6-4; j_call: TRBJ2-1; cdr3_aa: CASSDQGASGRKFF; cdr3_nt: TGTGCCAGCAGTGACCAAGGGGCTAGCGGGAGGAAGTTCTTC
d_call: -; v_call: TRBV9; j_call: TRBJ2-1; cdr3_aa: CASSVGWTEGNEQFF; cdr3_nt: TGTGCCAGCAGCGTAGGGTGGACAGAGGGCAATGAGCAGTTCTTC
d_call: TRBD1; v_call: TRBV5-1; j_call: TRBJ2-7; cdr3_aa: CASSLGSQGAEEQYF; cdr3_nt: TGCGCCAGCAGCTTAGGATCCCAGGGGGCGGAAGAGCAGTACTTC
d_call: -; v_call: TRBV7-2; j_call: TRBJ2-1; cdr3_aa: CASSLAYGSYNEQFF; cdr3_nt: TGTGCCAGCAGCTTAGCCTACGGCTCCTACAATGAGCAGTTCTTC
d_call: TRBD1; v_call: TRBV28; j_call: TRBJ2-2; cdr3_aa: CASSFYGQGLAGELFF; cdr3_nt: TGTGCCAGCAGTTTCTACGGACAGGGTCTCGCCGGGGAGCTGTTTTTT
d_call: -; v_call: TRBV20-1; j_call: TRBJ2-7; cdr3_aa: CSARGAGEQYF; cdr3_nt: TGCAGTGCTAGAGGGGCAGGAGAGCAGTACTTC
d_call: -; v_call: TRBV4-2; j_call: TRBJ2-5; cdr3_aa: CASSQEKNRVEETQYF; cdr3_nt: TGTGCCAGCAGCCAAGAGAAGAACAGGGTTGAAGAGACCCAGTACTTC
d_call: TRBD2; v_call: TRBV29-1; j_call: TRBJ2-5; cdr3_aa: CSGEGIGTQYF; cdr3_nt: TGCAGCGGGGAGGGGATCGGGACCCAGTACTTC
d_call: -; v_call: TRBV30; j_call: TRBJ1-5; cdr3_aa: CAWSKPPFDRRHQPQHF; cdr3_nt: TGTGCCTGGAGCAAACCCCCCTTTGACAGGCGGCATCAGCCCCAGCATTTT
d_call: TRBD1; v_call: TRBV28; j_call: TRBJ1-3; cdr3_aa: CASSSIGGQYDSGNTIYF; cdr3_nt: TGTGCCAGCAGCTCCATAGGGGGACAGTATGACTCTGGAAACACCATATATTTT
d_call: -; v_call: TRBV30; j_call: TRBJ2-5; cdr3_aa: CAWSGSSSDETQYF; cdr3_nt: TGTGCCTGGAGTGGATCGAGTAGCGATGAGACCCAGTACTTC
d_call: -; v_call: TRBV7-6; j_call: TRBJ2-5; cdr3_aa: CASSGTRGETQYF; cdr3_nt: TGTGCCAGCAGCGGCACCCGGGGGGAGACCCAGTACTTC
d_call: TRBD2; v_call: TRBV2; j_call: TRBJ2-3; cdr3_aa: CASKREVDTQYF; cdr3_nt: TGTGCCAGCAAACGGGAGGTGGATACGCAGTATTTT
d_call: TRBD1; v_call: TRBV30; j_call: TRBJ2-6; cdr3_aa: CAWKGGGQGRSGANVLTF; cdr3_nt: TGTGCCTGGAAGGGGGGAGGACAGGGCCGATCTGGGGCCAACGTCCTGACTTTC
d_call: TRBD1; v_call: TRBV6-5; j_call: TRBJ2-7; cdr3_aa: CASSYSIQGPVDEQYF; cdr3_nt: TGTGCCAGCAGTTACTCGATACAGGGGCCGGTGGACGAGCAGTACTTC
d_call: TRBD1; v_call: TRBV28; j_call: TRBJ1-2; cdr3_aa: CASRAGGDYGYTF; cdr3_nt: TGTGCCAGCAGGGCAGGGGGAGACTATGGCTACACCTTC
d_call: -; v_call: TRBV7-2; j_call: TRBJ1-1; cdr3_aa: CASSLRVGTEAFF; cdr3_nt: TGTGCCAGCAGCTTACGGGTGGGCACTGAAGCTTTCTTT
d_call: TRBD1; v_call: TRBV29-1; j_call: TRBJ1-5; cdr3_aa: CSVGDRNNQPQHF; cdr3_nt: TGCAGCGTTGGGGACAGGAACAATCAGCCCCAGCATTTT
d_call: -; v_call: TRBV30; j_call: TRBJ1-1; cdr3_aa: CAWSVSRTEAFF; cdr3_nt: TGTGCCTGGAGTGTCTCTAGAACTGAAGCTTTCTTT
d_call: TRBD1; v_call: TRBV5-1; j_call: TRBJ1-2; cdr3_aa: CASSPEGAGYTF; cdr3_nt: TGCGCCAGCAGCCCGGAGGGGGCAGGCTACACCTTC
d_call: TRBD2; v_call: TRBV5-1; j_call: TRBJ2-7; cdr3_aa: CASSLPGTSEQYF; cdr3_nt: TGCGCCAGCAGCCTACCCGGGACTAGTGAGCAGTACTTC
d_call: TRBD2; v_call: TRBV5-4; j_call: TRBJ2-3; cdr3_aa: CASSSPGGGAIDTQYF; cdr3_nt: TGTGCCAGCAGCTCACCTGGGGGGGGAGCTATAGATACGCAGTATTTT
d_call: TRBD2; v_call: TRBV11-2; j_call: TRBJ2-3; cdr3_aa: CASSLGSGHAGGTQYF; cdr3_nt: TGTGCCAGCAGCTTAGGAAGCGGCCACGCGGGGGGTACGCAGTATTTT
d_call: -; v_call: TRBV6-1; j_call: TRBJ1-1; cdr3_aa: CASREPADTEAFF; cdr3_nt: TGTGCCAGCCGGGAGCCTGCTGACACTGAAGCTTTCTTT
d_call: -; v_call: TRBV11-2; j_call: TRBJ1-1; cdr3_aa: CASSLWAVGNTEAFF; cdr3_nt: TGTGCCAGCAGCTTATGGGCCGTCGGGAACACTGAAGCTTTCTTT
d_call: TRBD2; v_call: TRBV9; j_call: TRBJ2-1; cdr3_aa: CASSVAGLAGGDEQFF; cdr3_nt: TGTGCCAGCAGCGTAGCAGGACTAGCGGGAGGTGATGAGCAGTTCTTC
d_call: -; v_call: TRBV18; j_call: TRBJ2-1; cdr3_aa: CASSTAEQAYNEQFF; cdr3_nt: TGTGCCAGCTCTACCGCAGAACAGGCCTACAATGAGCAGTTCTTC